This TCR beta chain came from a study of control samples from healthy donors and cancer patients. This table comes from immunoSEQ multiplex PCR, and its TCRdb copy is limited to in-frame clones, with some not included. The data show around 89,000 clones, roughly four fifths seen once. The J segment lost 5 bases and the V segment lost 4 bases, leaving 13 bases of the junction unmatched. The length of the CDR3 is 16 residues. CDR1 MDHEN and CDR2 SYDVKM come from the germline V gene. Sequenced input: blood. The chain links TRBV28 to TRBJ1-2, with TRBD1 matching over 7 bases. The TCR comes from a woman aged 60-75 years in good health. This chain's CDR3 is CASSSPGGGGSYGYTF. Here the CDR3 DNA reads TGTGCCAGCAGTTCTCCTGGAGGAGGGGGCTCGTATGGCTACACCTTC.